This T cell receptor (beta chain) appears in the sequencing data of a study of PD-1 blockade in classical Hodgkin lymphoma. The study's findings and limits: It was reported that newly diagnosed patients had less baseline TCR diversity than healthy donors. Unlike CD8+ TCR diversity, which did not rise significantly by C4D1, CD4+ TCR diversity did.

Repertoires were generated with immunoSEQ multiplex PCR, while TCRdb's copy carries only in-frame clones and drops some. This repertoire shows about 22,000 clones, 68% found once; its top ten account for about 5%. Brentuximab vedotin exposure varied among the patients, all of whom had relapsed after autologous stem cell transplantation. Progressive disease, partial response or complete response was each patient's best response. A word on this clone: Its specificity is unknown.

Trimming pared 2 bases from V and 8 bases from J, leaving 9 bases between. CDR1 is MNHEY, CDR2 SVGAGI, per germline. The CDR3 spans 13 residues. This receptor was identified in a human donor with classical Hodgkin lymphoma. V and J are TRBV6-5 and TRBJ1-4, with D unresolved. This specimen was peripheral blood mononuclear cells (PBMCs), taken at baseline. This CDR3 reads CASSYGMMEKLFF. The CDR3 DNA reads TGTGCCAGCAGTTACGGCATGATGGAAAAACTGTTTTTT.